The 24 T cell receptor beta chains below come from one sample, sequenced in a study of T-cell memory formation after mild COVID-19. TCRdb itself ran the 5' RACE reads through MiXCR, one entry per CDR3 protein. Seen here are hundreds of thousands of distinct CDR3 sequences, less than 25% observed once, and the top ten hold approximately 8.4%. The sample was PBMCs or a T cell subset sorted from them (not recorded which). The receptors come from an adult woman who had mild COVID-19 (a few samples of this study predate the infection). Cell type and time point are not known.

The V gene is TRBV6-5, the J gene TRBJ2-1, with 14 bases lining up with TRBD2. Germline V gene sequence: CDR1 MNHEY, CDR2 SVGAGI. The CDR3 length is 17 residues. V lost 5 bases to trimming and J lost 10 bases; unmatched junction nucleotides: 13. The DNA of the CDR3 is TGTGCCAGCAGTCCCGGGACTAGCGGGGGCCCTGTCGGGGAGCAGTTCTTC. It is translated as CASSPGTSGGPVGEQFF.

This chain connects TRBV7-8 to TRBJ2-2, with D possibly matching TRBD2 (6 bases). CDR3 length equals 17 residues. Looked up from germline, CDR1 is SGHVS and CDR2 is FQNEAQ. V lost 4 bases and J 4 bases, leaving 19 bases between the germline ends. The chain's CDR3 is CASSSHAAGLGTGELFF. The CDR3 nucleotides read TGTGCCAGCAGCTCCCACGCGGCGGGGCTAGGCACCGGGGAGCTGTTTTTT.

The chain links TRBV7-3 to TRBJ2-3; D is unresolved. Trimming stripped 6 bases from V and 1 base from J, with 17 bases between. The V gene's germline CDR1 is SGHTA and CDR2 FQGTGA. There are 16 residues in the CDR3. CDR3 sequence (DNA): TGTGCCAGCAGACCTTACGGGCCCGTGGGCACAGATACGCAGTATTTT. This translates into CASRPYGPVGTDTQYF.

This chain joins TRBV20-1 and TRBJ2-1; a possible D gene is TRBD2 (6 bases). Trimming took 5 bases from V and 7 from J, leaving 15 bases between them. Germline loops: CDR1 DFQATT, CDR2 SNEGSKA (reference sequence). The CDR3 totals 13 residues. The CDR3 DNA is TGCAGTGCTGGGCCGGGACTGTCTAATGAGCAGTTCTTC. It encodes CSAGPGLSNEQFF.

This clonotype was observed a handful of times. The CDR3 loop is CASSPRLDRPSYNEQFF. For the CDR3, the DNA is TGTGCCAGCAGTCCGCGCCTTGACAGGCCTTCCTACAATGAGCAGTTCTTC. The J gene is TRBJ2-1, the V gene TRBV6-2 or TRBV6-3, with D maybe TRBD1 (6 bases). The CDR3 has 17 residues. Trimming took off 5 bases at V and 1 base at J, with 18 bases between the two ends. Germline values: CDR1 MNHEY, CDR2 SVGEGT.

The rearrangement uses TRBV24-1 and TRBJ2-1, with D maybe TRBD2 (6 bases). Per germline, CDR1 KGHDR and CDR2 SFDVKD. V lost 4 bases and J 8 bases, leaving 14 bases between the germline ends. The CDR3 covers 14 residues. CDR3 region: CATSDLTSFDEQFF. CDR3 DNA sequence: TGTGCCACCAGTGACCTTACTAGCTTCGATGAGCAGTTCTTC.

Here the CDR3 DNA reads TGTGCCAGCAGCCTACTGACAGTCGAGGACCAGTACTTC. As protein: CASSLLTVEDQYF. This chain connects TRBV7-9 to TRBJ2-5; TRBD1 might be the D (5 bases). Germline V gives CDR1 SEHNR, CDR2 FQNEAQ (reference sequence). V lost 5 bases and J lost 10, with 17 bases in between. This CDR3 has 13 residues.

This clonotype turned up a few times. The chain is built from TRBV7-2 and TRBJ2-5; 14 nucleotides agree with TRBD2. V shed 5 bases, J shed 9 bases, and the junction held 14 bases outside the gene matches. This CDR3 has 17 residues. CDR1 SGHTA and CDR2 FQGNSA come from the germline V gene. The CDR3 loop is CASSATGLAGAQRAQYF. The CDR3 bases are TGTGCCAGCAGCGCTACGGGACTAGCGGGAGCCCAGAGGGCCCAGTACTTC.

In nucleotides, the CDR3 is TGCAGCGTTGATCTGGACAGGGGGCGGAGGGAGACCCAGTACTTC. The encoded protein is CSVDLDRGRRETQYF. The chain combines TRBV29-1 with TRBJ2-5, with 11 nucleotides matching TRBD1. CDR3 length: 15 amino acids. The germline V gene has CDR1 SQVTM and CDR2 ANQGSEA. J was trimmed by 5 bases and V by 3 bases; bases with no gene match: 8.

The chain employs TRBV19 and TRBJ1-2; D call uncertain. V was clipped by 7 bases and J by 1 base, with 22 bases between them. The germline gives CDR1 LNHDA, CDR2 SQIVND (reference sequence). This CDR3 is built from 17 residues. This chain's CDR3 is CASTDLGGGSNNYGYTF. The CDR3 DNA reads TGTGCCAGTACCGACCTAGGAGGAGGTTCCAATAACTATGGCTACACCTTC.

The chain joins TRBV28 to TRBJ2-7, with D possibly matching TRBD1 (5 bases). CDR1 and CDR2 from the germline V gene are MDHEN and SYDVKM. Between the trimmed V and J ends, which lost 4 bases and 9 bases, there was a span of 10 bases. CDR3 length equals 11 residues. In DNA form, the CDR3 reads TGTGCCAGCAGTTCGGACATCAGGCAGTACTTC. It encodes CASSSDIRQYF.

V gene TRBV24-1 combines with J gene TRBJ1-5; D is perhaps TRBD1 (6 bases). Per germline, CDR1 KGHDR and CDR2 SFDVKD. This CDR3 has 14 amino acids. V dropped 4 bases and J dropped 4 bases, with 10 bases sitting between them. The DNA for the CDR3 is TGTGCCACCAGTGAAGGGGGGCGAAATCAGCCCCAGCATTTT. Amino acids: CATSEGGRNQPQHF.

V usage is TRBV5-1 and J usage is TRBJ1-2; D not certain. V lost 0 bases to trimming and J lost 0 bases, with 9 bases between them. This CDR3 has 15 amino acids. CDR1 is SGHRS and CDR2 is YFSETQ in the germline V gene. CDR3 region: CASSLEAVANYGYTF. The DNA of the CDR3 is TGCGCCAGCAGCTTGGAGGCGGTAGCTAACTATGGCTACACCTTC.

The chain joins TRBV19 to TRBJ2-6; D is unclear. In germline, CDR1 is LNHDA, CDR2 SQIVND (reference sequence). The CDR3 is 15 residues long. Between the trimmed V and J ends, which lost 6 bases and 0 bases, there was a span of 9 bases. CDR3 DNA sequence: TGTGCCAGTAGCCCGACCCACTCTGGGGCCAACGTCCTGACTTTC. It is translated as CASSPTHSGANVLTF.

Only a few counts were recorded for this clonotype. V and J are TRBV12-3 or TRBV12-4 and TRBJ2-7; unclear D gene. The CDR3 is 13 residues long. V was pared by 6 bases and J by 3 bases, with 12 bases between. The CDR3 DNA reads TGTGCCAGCAGCCCAGTTGGGTTCTACGAGCAGTACTTC. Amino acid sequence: CASSPVGFYEQYF.

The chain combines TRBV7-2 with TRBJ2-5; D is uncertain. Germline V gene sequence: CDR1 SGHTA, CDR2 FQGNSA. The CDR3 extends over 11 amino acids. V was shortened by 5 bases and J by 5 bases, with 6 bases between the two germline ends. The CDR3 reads CASSARETQYF. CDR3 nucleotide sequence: TGTGCCAGCAGCGCCCGGGAGACCCAGTACTTC.

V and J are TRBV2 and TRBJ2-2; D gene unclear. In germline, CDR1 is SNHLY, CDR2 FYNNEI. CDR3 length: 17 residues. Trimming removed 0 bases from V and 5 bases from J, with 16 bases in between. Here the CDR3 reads CASSEARTSPQTGELFF. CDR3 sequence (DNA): TGTGCCAGCAGTGAAGCGCGTACGTCCCCCCAGACCGGGGAGCTGTTTTTT. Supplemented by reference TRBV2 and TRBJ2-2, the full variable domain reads EPEVTQTPSHQVTQMGQEVILRCVPISNHLYFYWYRQILGQKVEFLVSFYNNEISEKSEIFDDQFSVERPDGSNFTLKIRSTKLEDSAMYFCASSEARTSPQTGELFFGEGSRLTVL.

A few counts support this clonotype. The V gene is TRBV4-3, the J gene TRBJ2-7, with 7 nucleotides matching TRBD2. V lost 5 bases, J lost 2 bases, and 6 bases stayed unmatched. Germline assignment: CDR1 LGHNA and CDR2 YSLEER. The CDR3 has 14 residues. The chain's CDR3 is CASSAGAVPYEQYF. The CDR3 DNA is TGCGCCAGCAGCGCGGGAGCGGTTCCCTACGAGCAGTACTTC.

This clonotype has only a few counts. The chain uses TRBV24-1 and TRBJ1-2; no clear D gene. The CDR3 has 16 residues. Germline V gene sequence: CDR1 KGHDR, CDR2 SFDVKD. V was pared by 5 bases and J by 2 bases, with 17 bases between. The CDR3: CATSAAWGVGNYGYTF. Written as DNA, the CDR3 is TGTGCCACCAGTGCCGCATGGGGTGTCGGGAACTATGGCTACACCTTC.

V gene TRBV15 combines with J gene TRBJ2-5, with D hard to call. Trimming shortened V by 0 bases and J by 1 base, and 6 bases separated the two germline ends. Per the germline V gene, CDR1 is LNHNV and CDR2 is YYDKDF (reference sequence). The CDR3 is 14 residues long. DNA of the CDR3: TGTGCCACCAGCAGAGAGGCAGGCCAAGAGACCCAGTACTTC. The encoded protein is CATSREAGQETQYF.

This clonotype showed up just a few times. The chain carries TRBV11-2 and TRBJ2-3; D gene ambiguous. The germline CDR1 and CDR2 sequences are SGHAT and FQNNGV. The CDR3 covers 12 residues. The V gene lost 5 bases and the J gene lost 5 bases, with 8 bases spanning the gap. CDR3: CASSELGDTQYF. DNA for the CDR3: TGTGCCAGCAGCGAACTTGGAGATACGCAGTATTTT.

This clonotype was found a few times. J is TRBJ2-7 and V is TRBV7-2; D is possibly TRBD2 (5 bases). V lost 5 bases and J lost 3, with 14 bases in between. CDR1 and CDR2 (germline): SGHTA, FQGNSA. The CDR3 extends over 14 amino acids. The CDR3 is CASSPAGLDYEQYF. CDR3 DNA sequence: TGTGCCAGCAGCCCCGCGGGTCTGGACTACGAGCAGTACTTC.

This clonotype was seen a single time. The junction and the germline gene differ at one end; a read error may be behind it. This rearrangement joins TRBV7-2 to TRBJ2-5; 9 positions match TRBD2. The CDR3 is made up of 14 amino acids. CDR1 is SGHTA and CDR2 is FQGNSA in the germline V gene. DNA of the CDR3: TGTGCCAGCAGCGCGGGGACTAGCCGGGAGAGCCAGTACTTC. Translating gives CASSAGTSRESQYF.

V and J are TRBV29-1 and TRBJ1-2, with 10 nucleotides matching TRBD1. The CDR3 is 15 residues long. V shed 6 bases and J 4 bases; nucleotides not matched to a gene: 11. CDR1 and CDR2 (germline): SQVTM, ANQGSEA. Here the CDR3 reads CSVALGQGHPYGYTF. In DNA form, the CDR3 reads TGCAGCGTCGCGCTGGGACAGGGGCATCCCTATGGCTACACCTTC.